The entry that follows covers one TCR beta chain sequence. This entry is derived from a study of cytomegalovirus exposure and HLA in healthy donors. V lost 1 base and J lost 6; bases outside the gene matches: 11. Germline lookup yields CDR1 LGHNA and CDR2 YSLEER. The CDR3 sequence is 17 residues long. The primer mix had 60 Vbeta and 13 Jbeta primers. Libraries were prepared by immunoSEQ multiplex PCR; TCRdb keeps only in-frame clonotypes and omits some of them. The repertoire holds roughly 150,000 clones, with roughly 85% as singletons. The source of this sequence is a man aged 25 to 40 in good health and CMV-seropositive. The sample consisted of PBMCs. The chain uses TRBV4-3 and TRBJ2-1; 8 bases fit TRBD2. CDR3 residues: CASSQVSGLSGSNEQFF. The CDR3 nucleotides read TGCGCCAGCAGCCAAGTGTCGGGGCTGAGCGGGAGCAATGAGCAGTTCTTC.